This T cell receptor (beta chain) originates from a study of cytomegalovirus exposure and HLA in healthy donors. This CDR3 contains 13 residues. The germline V and J ends were trimmed by 2 bases and 7 bases, with 9 bases remaining between them. CDR1 MNHEY and CDR2 SMNVEV come from the germline V gene (reference sequence). About this clone: Its antigen remains unidentified.

Researchers ran the PCR with 60 Vbeta and 13 Jbeta primers. Clones were read by immunoSEQ multiplex PCR, and TCRdb kept only the in-frame ones, dropping some. The sample lists roughly 200,000 clones, more than 80% seen once, with 0.6% to 0.7% in the top ten. Broader study findings: The study labeled 164 TCR beta chains cytomegalovirus-associated. Per a later analysis, about 15,000 TCR beta sequences showed association with HLA alleles at 0.05 false discovery rate. Most TCR sequences were rare, but some public TCRs occurred in many donors. In a later analysis, across HLA loci, associated TCR counts were highest for DRB1, lowest for HLA-C.

The receptor's source is a boy between 10 and 17 years old in good health and CMV-seronegative. V usage is TRBV27 and J usage is TRBJ1-5; no reliable D call. Sequencing was performed on PBMCs. The CDR3 DNA sequence: TGTGCCAGCAGTTTACGAGGATCCCAGCCCCAGCATTTT. Protein: CASSLRGSQPQHF.